This is a list of T cell receptor beta chains from one sample in a study of identical twins. TCRdb analysed the 5' RACE reads with MiXCR anew, one entry per CDR3 protein. The table records some 1,700,000 distinct CDR3 sequences, less than 40% of them present only once. Specimen: cord blood. All receptors derive from a newborn girl in good health. The CDR3 runs from the conserved cysteine through the conserved F or W. The order of the fields is V gene, clone size, D gene, J gene, CDR3 length, CDR3 protein, CDR3 DNA. D genes are given only for firm matches. Expanded clones get a size class; other rows say once, few or many, or leave the size out.

>TRBV4-2|many|TRBD1|TRBJ1-2|15
CASSPRGQGGYGYTF
TGTGCCAGCAGCCCCCGCGGACAGGGTGGCTATGGCTACACCTTC
>TRBV20-1|-|-|TRBJ1-1|14
CSASVNRVNTEAFF
TGCAGTGCTAGTGTAAACCGGGTTAACACTGAAGCTTTCTTT
>TRBV4-1|-|TRBD1|TRBJ1-1|16
CASSQSRDRGSIEAFF
TGCGCCAGCAGCCAATCCCGGGACAGGGGATCGATTGAAGCTTTCTTT
>TRBV3-1|many|-|TRBJ2-1|16
CASSQGIRGRGIEQFF
TGTGCCAGCAGCCAAGGTATCCGGGGGAGAGGTATTGAGCAGTTCTTC
>TRBV6-6|few|TRBD1|TRBJ2-7|14
CATSRGDRGLEQYF
TGTGCCACTTCACGGGGAGACAGGGGGCTCGAGCAGTACTTC
>TRBV2|few|-|TRBJ2-1|13
CASIPSSYNEQFF
TGTGCCAGCATTCCGAGCTCCTACAATGAGCAGTTCTTC
>TRBV5-1|few|-|TRBJ1-2|11
CASTDIYGYTF
TGCGCCAGCACGGACATCTATGGCTACACCTTC
>TRBV5-1|many|TRBD2|TRBJ2-1|16
CASSVTGTSGNNEQFF
TGCGCCAGCAGCGTTACCGGGACTAGCGGGAACAATGAGCAGTTCTTC
>TRBV7-8|-|-|TRBJ1-1|13
CVSSIQGYTEAFF
TGTGTCAGCAGCATACAGGGTTACACTGAAGCTTTCTTT
>TRBV18|-|-|TRBJ1-5|15
CASSAQGMGNQPQHF
TGTGCCAGCTCTGCCCAGGGTATGGGCAATCAGCCCCAGCATTTT
>TRBV7-8|-|TRBD1|TRBJ2-7|16
CASSHTTGTGSYEQYF
TGTGCCAGCAGCCACACTACGGGGACAGGTTCCTACGAGCAGTACTTC
>TRBV28|few|TRBD1|TRBJ2-3|20
CASSIRDRGAFLSSTDTQYF
TGTGCCAGCTCTATCCGGGACAGGGGTGCCTTCCTCTCTAGCACAGATACGCAGTATTTT
>TRBV20-1|-|-|TRBJ2-3|12
CSANLRPDTQYF
TGCAGTGCCAATCTGCGTCCAGATACGCAGTATTTT
>TRBV6-1|-|TRBD2|TRBJ2-1|14
CASTGLGSYNEQFF
TGTGCCAGCACCGGACTAGGTTCCTACAATGAGCAGTTCTTC
>TRBV11-2|-|TRBD1|TRBJ2-2|20
CASSLKNPAGTGAYTGELFF
TGTGCCAGCAGCTTAAAAAACCCGGCCGGGACAGGGGCTTACACCGGGGAGCTGTTTTTT
>TRBV10-1|-|TRBD2|TRBJ2-3|14
CASSSGRTPDTQYF
TGCGCCAGCAGCAGCGGGAGGACCCCAGATACGCAGTATTTT
>TRBV5-1|few|-|TRBJ2-1|15
CASSRTGPSYNEQFF
TGCGCCAGCAGCCGCACAGGACCCTCCTACAATGAGCAGTTCTTC
>TRBV11-2|few|-|TRBJ1-6|15
CASRGWATNNSPLHF
TGTGCCAGCAGGGGATGGGCGACCAATAATTCACCCCTCCACTTT
>TRBV5-1|few|-|TRBJ2-4|16
CASSSSWGLAKNIQYF
TGCGCCAGCAGCTCCTCTTGGGGGTTAGCCAAAAACATTCAGTACTTC
>TRBV5-1|many|TRBD1|TRBJ2-7|14
CASSLAGTGYEQYF
TGTGCCAGCAGCTTAGCCGGGACAGGGTACGAGCAGTACTTC
>TRBV25-1|few|-|TRBJ2-3|14
CASSEYTQVVTQYF
TGTGCCAGCAGTGAATATACCCAGGTCGTTACGCAGTATTTT
>TRBV24-1|-|-|TRBJ2-7|15
CATSDPGVAYNEQYF
TGTGCCACCAGTGACCCAGGTGTTGCCTACAATGAGCAGTACTTC
>TRBV25-1|-|-|TRBJ2-7|15
CASSESTGPPHEQYF
TGTGCCAGCAGTGAATCAACAGGGCCCCCGCACGAGCAGTACTTC
>TRBV3-1|-|-|TRBJ2-1|15
CASSQEAVTYNEQFF
TGTGCCAGCAGCCAAGAGGCGGTAACCTACAATGAGCAGTTCTTC
>TRBV7-2|-|-|TRBJ1-1|14
CASSFTKLNTEAFF
TGTGCCAGCAGCTTTACCAAATTGAACACTGAAGCTTTCTTT
>TRBV7-2|-|-|TRBJ2-1|12
CASSPRLGEQFF
TGTGCCAGCAGCCCCCGGTTGGGTGAGCAGTTCTTC
>TRBV20-1|few|-|TRBJ2-3|12
CSASQDTDTQYF
TGCAGTGCTTCCCAGGACACAGATACGCAGTATTTT
>TRBV2|-|TRBD2|TRBJ2-3|15
CASRRSSGGSDTQYF
TGTGCCAGCAGGAGAAGTAGCGGGGGGTCAGATACGCAGTATTTT
>TRBV12-3/TRBV12-4|-|-|TRBJ2-3|15
CASSPGRGFTDTQYF
TGTGCCAGCAGTCCGGGGAGGGGGTTCACAGATACGCAGTATTTT
>TRBV6-1|-|TRBD2|TRBJ2-3|13
CASSTPSGDTQYF
TGTGCCAGCAGTACACCTAGCGGAGATACGCAGTATTTT
>TRBV2|-|-|TRBJ2-7|12
CASSVAINEQYF
TGTGCCAGCAGTGTAGCAATCAATGAGCAGTACTTC
>TRBV18|-|-|TRBJ1-2|15
CASSPPNGVYYGYTF
TGTGCCAGCTCACCACCCAATGGGGTATACTATGGCTACACCTTC
>TRBV5-1|-|-|TRBJ2-7|14
CASSHPEPFYEQYF
TGCGCCAGCAGCCACCCGGAGCCGTTTTACGAGCAGTACTTC
>TRBV7-2|-|-|TRBJ2-3|14
CASSRTRTTDTQYF
TGTGCCAGCAGCAGAACTAGGACCACAGATACGCAGTATTTT
>TRBV6-1|-|-|TRBJ2-1|12
CASAPSHETQFF
TGTGCCAGCGCCCCGTCACATGAGACCCAGTTCTTC
>TRBV3-1|-|-|TRBJ2-5|16
CASSQGTGSIQETQYF
TGTGCCAGCAGCCAAGGTACAGGATCGATCCAAGAGACCCAGTACTTC
>TRBV10-3|-|TRBD1|TRBJ2-7|15
CAISESTGGSYEQYF
TGTGCCATCAGTGAGTCGACAGGGGGCTCCTACGAGCAGTACTTC
>TRBV6-6|-|TRBD1|TRBJ2-7|15
CASSRQGPFSYEQYF
TGTGCCAGCAGCCGACAGGGCCCTTTCTCCTACGAGCAGTACTTC
>TRBV12-3/TRBV12-4|few|-|TRBJ1-6|16
CASSTDGSSYNSPLHF
TGTGCCAGCAGCACGGACGGAAGCTCCTATAATTCACCCCTCCACTTT
>TRBV5-1|-|-|TRBJ2-6|17
CASSFGDLGAGANVLTF
TGCGCCAGCAGCTTTGGGGATTTGGGGGCTGGGGCCAACGTCCTGACTTTC
>TRBV10-3|-|-|TRBJ1-2|15
CAIQGTGEANYGYTF
TGTGCCATCCAGGGGACGGGCGAGGCTAACTATGGCTACACCTTC
>TRBV24-1|-|TRBD2|TRBJ2-1|14
CATSDFPSGGEQFF
TGTGCCACCAGTGATTTTCCTAGCGGGGGTGAGCAGTTCTTC
>TRBV6-5|few|-|TRBJ1-5|13
CASTGPAGQPQHF
TGTGCCAGCACCGGACCTGCGGGTCAGCCCCAGCATTTT
>TRBV12-3/TRBV12-4|few|TRBD1|TRBJ2-1|14
CASSRDRGLNEQFF
TGTGCCAGCAGTCGGGACAGGGGCCTCAATGAGCAGTTCTTC
>TRBV11-2|few|-|TRBJ2-5|15
CASSQRASAQETQYF
TGTGCCAGCAGCCAACGCGCTAGCGCTCAAGAGACCCAGTACTTC
>TRBV27|few|TRBD2|TRBJ2-7|15
CASTKLAGDSYEQYF
TGTGCCAGCACAAAACTAGCGGGAGATTCTTACGAGCAGTACTTC